Listed below are T cell receptor beta chains from one sample, sequenced in a study of T-cell reconstitution after alpha-beta-depleted transplantation in children. TCRdb reprocessed the PCR reads via MiXCR and lists one record per CDR3 protein. The data show 700,000 to 950,000 distinct CDR3 sequences, around 15% seen once. The source was PBMCs, mostly from graft donor cells, collected 360 days after TCRalphabeta/CD19-depleted stem cell transplant. The receptors shown here come from a male patient between 10 and 17 years old who had a stem cell transplant for acute lymphoblastic leukemia, so the T cells may come from the graft donor. Both conserved end residues are part of each CDR3. D genes are given only for firm matches. Rows give clone size only sometimes, using once, few, many, or a class for an expanded clone.

clone size,J gene,V gene,D gene,CDR3 protein,CDR3 DNA
-,TRBJ2-3,TRBV9,-,CASSVATSHGTQYF,TGTGCCAGCAGCGTAGCTACCAGCCACGGGACGCAGTATTTT
-,TRBJ2-7,TRBV27,TRBD1,CASSWGQGSSYEQYF,TGTGCCAGCAGCTGGGGACAGGGGTCCTCCTACGAGCAGTACTTC
-,TRBJ2-7,TRBV20-1,-,CSASSGGGGYEQYF,TGCAGTGCTAGTTCTGGGGGCGGGGGCTACGAGCAGTACTTC
-,TRBJ2-3,TRBV4-2,-,CASSQAWGAPGDTQYF,TGTGCCAGCAGCCAAGCTTGGGGAGCCCCCGGGGATACGCAGTATTTT
-,TRBJ2-7,TRBV7-9,-,CASSSTAGPLQGEQYF,TGTGCCAGCAGCTCGACGGCCGGGCCCCTTCAGGGCGAGCAGTACTTC
-,TRBJ2-5,TRBV4-1,-,CASSQVQVQETQYF,TGCGCCAGCAGCCAAGTCCAGGTGCAAGAGACCCAGTACTTC
few,TRBJ2-7,TRBV5-5,TRBD1,CASSHGTGEYYEQYF,TGTGCCAGCAGCCACGGGACAGGGGAGTACTACGAGCAGTACTTC
many,TRBJ2-2,TRBV10-2,-,CASSRGSYTGELFF,TGCGCCAGCAGTAGGGGTAGTTACACCGGGGAGCTGTTTTTT
-,TRBJ1-1,TRBV5-1,-,CASSSGYGSVTEAFF,TGCGCCAGCAGCTCAGGCTACGGATCGGTCACTGAAGCTTTCTTT
many,TRBJ2-1,TRBV5-1,TRBD2,CASERLAGVF,TGCGCCAGCGAGAGACTAGCGGGAGTTTTC
few,TRBJ2-6,TRBV21-1,-,CASGRLSGANVLTF,TGTGCCAGCGGACGGCTCTCTGGGGCCAACGTCCTGACTTTC
few,TRBJ2-3,TRBV18,TRBD2,CASSPIRGSMADTQYF,TGTGCCAGCTCACCAATTCGCGGGAGTATGGCAGATACGCAGTATTTT
-,TRBJ2-7,TRBV5-1,TRBD1,CASSVETGGYEQYF,TGCGCCAGCAGCGTCGAGACAGGGGGCTACGAGCAGTACTTC
few,TRBJ1-3,TRBV25-1,TRBD1,CASRATGAFSGNTIYF,TGTGCCAGCAGAGCTACAGGGGCGTTCTCTGGAAACACCATATATTTT
many,TRBJ2-2,TRBV5-1,-,CASSVDRGELFF,TGCGCCAGCAGCGTCGACAGGGGGGAGCTGTTTTTT
few,TRBJ2-7,TRBV15,TRBD1,CATSRDHRQGAYEQYF,TGTGCCACCAGCAGAGATCATAGACAGGGGGCCTACGAGCAGTACTTC
few,TRBJ1-4,TRBV29-1,TRBD1,CSVARGTRYEKLFF,TGCAGCGTTGCCAGGGGGACGCGTTACGAAAAACTGTTTTTT
-,TRBJ1-1,TRBV5-1,-,CASSSLGMVEAFF,TGCGCCAGCAGCTCCCTCGGAATGGTGGAAGCTTTCTTT
-,TRBJ2-4,TRBV29-1,TRBD2,CSGVRTSGLRGDIQYF,TGCAGCGGTGTCAGGACTAGCGGCCTCCGCGGGGACATTCAGTACTTC
few,TRBJ2-1,TRBV4-2,TRBD2,CASSQVGGSLYNEQFF,TGTGCCAGCAGCCAAGTCGGCGGGAGTCTCTACAATGAGCAGTTCTTC
-,TRBJ1-6,TRBV27,-,CASSFHRAGNSPLHF,TGTGCCAGCAGTTTTCACAGGGCCGGGAACTCACCCCTCCACTTT
few,TRBJ2-5,TRBV7-3,-,CASSFPTGQETQYF,TGTGCCAGCAGCTTTCCCACGGGCCAAGAGACCCAGTACTTC
few,TRBJ1-1,TRBV12-3/TRBV12-4,TRBD1,CASRSPGQGLAFF,TGTGCCAGCAGGTCTCCGGGACAGGGGCTAGCTTTCTTT
-,TRBJ2-3,TRBV3-1,-,CASSQDWHTDTQYF,TGTGCCAGCAGCCAAGATTGGCACACAGATACGCAGTATTTT
-,TRBJ2-1,TRBV20-1,TRBD2,CSARTRNNEQFF,TGCAGTGCGCGGACTAGGAACAATGAGCAGTTCTTC
many,TRBJ2-1,TRBV27,-,CASQALGLAQSSYNEQFF,TGTGCCAGTCAGGCCCTTGGGCTAGCGCAAAGCTCCTACAATGAGCAGTTCTTC
few,TRBJ2-1,TRBV7-3,TRBD2,CASSKGLALEQFF,TGTGCCAGCAGCAAGGGACTAGCTCTTGAGCAGTTCTTC
few,TRBJ1-4,TRBV11-2,TRBD1,CASSFALRTGGKLFF,TGTGCCAGCAGCTTTGCGCTCAGGACAGGGGGAAAACTGTTTTTT
-,TRBJ2-7,TRBV7-8,TRBD2,CASSRRTRREQYF,TGTGCCAGCAGCCGACGGACTAGACGCGAGCAGTACTTC
few,TRBJ2-7,TRBV25-1,-,CASSFRAMSSYEQYF,TGTGCCAGCAGTTTTAGGGCGATGAGCTCCTACGAGCAGTACTTC
few,TRBJ1-1,TRBV5-1,-,CASSLLVLGHMNTEAFF,TGCGCCAGCAGCTTGCTAGTTTTGGGACATATGAACACTGAAGCTTTCTTT
few,TRBJ2-7,TRBV7-1,TRBD2,CASINVPNLAGVPPIPYEQYF,TGTGCCAGCATCAACGTCCCCAACCTAGCGGGAGTACCCCCAATCCCCTACGAGCAGTACTTC
-,TRBJ1-2,TRBV9,-,CASSVVPGGATGYTF,TGTGCCAGCAGCGTAGTTCCAGGCGGGGCGACGGGCTACACCTTC
few,TRBJ2-1,TRBV29-1,-,CSVEDRGRSRGRVYNEQFF,TGCAGCGTTGAAGATCGGGGTCGGTCCCGGGGGCGAGTCTACAATGAGCAGTTCTTC
few,TRBJ2-2,TRBV5-1,-,CASGDLINTGELFF,TGCGCCAGCGGGGACTTGATCAACACCGGGGAGCTGTTTTTT
-,TRBJ2-7,TRBV11-1,-,CASSGWGAPPYEQYF,TGTGCCAGCAGCGGGTGGGGAGCGCCCCCCTACGAGCAGTACTTC
many,TRBJ2-7,TRBV20-1,TRBD2,CSARSTSSGRAYEQYF,TGCAGTGCTAGGAGCACCTCTAGCGGGAGGGCCTACGAGCAGTACTTC
-,TRBJ2-4,TRBV9,-,CASSVSPGDSMGIQYF,TGTGCCAGCAGCGTTTCTCCGGGAGATAGTATGGGCATTCAGTACTTC
few,TRBJ2-7,TRBV27,-,CASSLSEGLGYEQYF,TGTGCCAGCAGTTTATCAGAGGGACTTGGCTACGAGCAGTACTTC
-,TRBJ1-2,TRBV7-2,-,CASSLVNDGWGYTF,TGTGCCAGCAGCTTAGTGAACGACGGTTGGGGCTACACCTTC
few,TRBJ2-3,TRBV12-3/TRBV12-4,TRBD2,CASSLSWTRGLSTDTQYF,TGTGCCAGCAGTTTAAGCTGGACTAGGGGACTTAGCACAGATACGCAGTATTTT
-,TRBJ2-3,TRBV5-1,-,CASTSTGGSTDTQYF,TGCGCCAGCACTTCCACTGGAGGGAGCACAGATACGCAGTATTTT
-,TRBJ2-7,TRBV6-2/TRBV6-3,TRBD1,CASRQGGHEQYF,TGTGCTTCTCGACAGGGCGGCCACGAGCAGTACTTC
few,TRBJ2-1,TRBV20-1,-,CSAKTSPASYNEQFF,TGCAGTGCCAAAACTAGCCCGGCCTCCTACAATGAGCAGTTCTTC
-,TRBJ2-5,TRBV5-1,-,CASSPGWGGETQYF,TGCGCCAGCAGCCCCGGGTGGGGCGGGGAGACCCAGTACTTC
few,TRBJ2-3,TRBV29-1,-,CSVEVSSITTDTQYF,TGCAGCGTTGAAGTATCTAGCATTACTACAGATACGCAGTATTTT
few,TRBJ2-7,TRBV5-6,-,CASSGIPVAAHEQYF,TGTGCCAGCAGCGGGATACCGGTGGCTGCCCACGAGCAGTACTTC
-,TRBJ2-7,TRBV7-6,-,CASRGGVYF,TGTGCCAGCAGGGGGGGTGTGTACTTC
-,TRBJ2-3,TRBV5-1,TRBD1,CASSLPTGGADTQYF,TGCGCCAGCAGCTTGCCGACAGGGGGCGCAGATACGCAGTATTTT
few,TRBJ2-7,TRBV7-8,-,CASSLAGRGRGSSHYEQYF,TGTGCCAGCAGCTTAGCCGGCAGGGGACGAGGGAGTAGCCACTACGAGCAGTACTTC
few,TRBJ2-5,TRBV5-1,TRBD2,CASSTSGLAAETQYF,TGCGCCAGCAGCACCTCGGGACTAGCGGCGGAGACCCAGTACTTC
many,TRBJ1-5,TRBV20-1,-,CSASYEGVTNQPQHF,TGCAGTGCTAGCTACGAGGGGGTAACGAATCAGCCCCAGCATTTT
-,TRBJ2-5,TRBV9,TRBD1,CASSAQTGLLQETQYF,TGTGCCAGCAGCGCCCAGACAGGGTTGTTACAAGAGACCCAGTACTTC
few,TRBJ2-1,TRBV5-1,-,CASRLATLPNEQFF,TGCGCCAGCAGGCTAGCGACGTTACCCAATGAGCAGTTCTTC
few,TRBJ2-1,TRBV5-1,-,CASSFYPSSGNEQFF,TGCGCCAGCAGCTTTTACCCCAGTTCAGGAAATGAGCAGTTCTTC
-,TRBJ1-4,TRBV7-9,-,CASSLTPAGYEKLFF,TGTGCCAGCAGCTTAACTCCCGCAGGGTATGAAAAACTGTTTTTT
many,TRBJ2-5,TRBV20-1,TRBD1,CSARAPRTGPYQETQYF,TGCAGTGCTAGAGCCCCCCGGACAGGTCCATACCAAGAGACCCAGTACTTC
-,TRBJ1-5,TRBV4-1,-,CASSQDRTAGYNQPQHF,TGCGCCAGCAGCCAAGATCGGACAGCGGGGTACAATCAGCCCCAGCATTTT
few,TRBJ1-4,TRBV20-1,-,CSASRLERNEKLFF,TGCAGTGCTAGTCGGTTAGAGCGAAATGAAAAACTGTTTTTT